The 30 T cell receptor beta chains given below trace back to one sample, sequenced in a study of T-cell reconstitution after alpha-beta-depleted transplantation in children. Unique molecular identifiers tagged the TCRbeta library. One entry per CDR3 protein results from TCRdb running MiXCR on the PCR reads. The table shows roughly 200,000 distinct CDR3 sequences, with 7% to 9% occurring only once. The sample consisted of PBMCs, mostly from graft donor cells, taken 360 days after TCRalphabeta/CD19-depleted stem cell transplant. These receptors were obtained from a male patient aged 2 to 9 who had a stem cell transplant for acute myeloid leukemia, so the T cells may come from the graft donor.

This clonotype was seen ten or more times. J is TRBJ2-2 and V is TRBV29-1; tentative D call: TRBD1 (6 bases). V lost 7 bases and J 0 bases, leaving 12 bases between the germline ends. The CDR3 is 14 amino acids. Looked up from germline, CDR1 is SQVTM and CDR2 is ANQGSEA. CDR3 bases: TGCAGCGCCACAGGGCGGACGAACACCGGGGAGCTGTTTTTT. This codes for CSATGRTNTGELFF.

The chain is built from TRBV20-1 and TRBJ2-7; D remains ambiguous. CDR3 length: 12 amino acids. Germline loops: CDR1 DFQATT, CDR2 SNEGSKA (reference sequence). The V end was cut by 3 bases, the J end by 3 bases, with 9 bases between. CDR3: CSARVRHYEQYF. The CDR3 DNA is TGCAGTGCTAGGGTCAGGCACTACGAGCAGTACTTC.

This clonotype was seen repeatedly, ten times or more. The CDR3 region is CSAISGTGFYEQYF. In DNA, the CDR3 is TGCAGTGCTATATCCGGGACAGGCTTCTACGAGCAGTACTTC. This chain joins TRBV20-1 and TRBJ2-7; 8 bases agree with TRBD1. V shed 4 bases and J 3 bases; nucleotides not matched to a gene: 8. In germline, CDR1 is DFQATT, CDR2 SNEGSKA (reference sequence). The CDR3 runs to 14 residues.

This clonotype was seen ten or more times. The rearrangement uses TRBV10-3 and TRBJ2-4; D remains ambiguous. Trimming stripped 6 bases from V and 3 bases from J, with 12 bases between. CDR3 length: 14 amino acids. The V gene's germline CDR1 is ENHRY and CDR2 SYGVKD. CDR3 region: CAISPAGDKNIQYF. The CDR3 region has the DNA TGTGCCATCAGCCCGGCTGGGGACAAAAACATTCAGTACTTC.

The rearrangement uses TRBV29-1 and TRBJ2-7; D remains ambiguous. This CDR3 has 13 amino acids. The germline V gene encodes CDR1 SQVTM and CDR2 ANQGSEA. The ends were cut back, 4 bases at V and 2 bases at J, with 12 bases in the middle. This chain's CDR3 is CSVGYGRTYEQYF. As DNA, the CDR3 is TGCAGCGTTGGATACGGCAGGACCTACGAGCAGTACTTC.

This clonotype was counted many times. The rearrangement uses TRBV12-3 or TRBV12-4 and TRBJ2-1; D not certain. Trimming shortened V by 1 base and J by 2 bases, and 9 bases separated the two germline ends. The CDR3 runs 15 residues. This chain's CDR3 is CASSLGSFPYNEQFF. The CDR3 DNA follows: TGTGCCAGCAGTTTAGGGAGTTTTCCCTACAATGAGCAGTTCTTC.

This clonotype was picked up many times. The V gene is TRBV20-1, the J gene TRBJ2-2; D tentatively reads TRBD1 or TRBD2 (6 bases each). V was shortened by 0 bases and J by 4 bases, with 18 bases between the two germline ends. Germline loops: CDR1 DFQATT, CDR2 SNEGSKA (reference sequence). The CDR3 is 17 amino acids. CDR3 sequence: CSARDVRRGASTGELFF. The CDR3 coding sequence is TGCAGTGCTAGAGATGTGCGAAGGGGGGCGAGCACCGGGGAGCTGTTTTTT.

This clonotype was observed a handful of times. The V gene is TRBV20-1, the J gene TRBJ2-5, with D unclear. CDR3 length: 12 residues. CDR1 and CDR2 (germline): DFQATT, SNEGSKA (reference sequence). Trimming stripped 4 bases from V and 1 base from J, with 7 bases between. The CDR3 sequence is CSAKPGQETQYF. DNA of the CDR3: TGCAGTGCTAAGCCGGGCCAAGAGACCCAGTACTTC.

This clonotype was observed a handful of times. As DNA, the CDR3 is TGTGCCAGCAGTCCCCCCCTCTACAATGAGCAGTTCTTC. Translated, it gives CASSPPLYNEQFF. V gene TRBV28 combines with J gene TRBJ2-1; D remains unclear. V was pared by 5 bases and J by 3 bases, with 8 bases between. The CDR3 has 13 amino acids. Germline V gene sequence: CDR1 MDHEN, CDR2 SYDVKM.

This clonotype was counted between two and nine times. The chain recombines TRBV20-1 with TRBJ2-1, with TRBD2 matching 8 bases. Looked up from germline, CDR1 is DFQATT and CDR2 is SNEGSKA (reference sequence). CDR3 length equals 14 residues. CDR3 nucleotides: TGCACCGCGGGCGGGAGGAGCTCCTACAATGAGCAGTTCTTC. Its translation is CTAGGRSSYNEQFF.

This clonotype has at least ten counts. The V call is TRBV7-9, the J call TRBJ2-7; D is possibly TRBD1 (6 bases). Germline loops: CDR1 SEHNR, CDR2 FQNEAQ (reference sequence). The CDR3 has 13 residues. V lost 5 bases and J lost 3, with 11 bases in between. This chain's CDR3 is CASSRSRGYEQYV. CDR3 bases: TGTGCCAGCAGCAGATCCAGGGGCTACGAGCAGTACGTC.

The sample holds many counts of this clonotype. The chain couples TRBV29-1 to TRBJ2-3; 9 nucleotides line up with TRBD1. Per the germline V gene, CDR1 is SQVTM and CDR2 is ANQGSEA. This CDR3 comprises 14 residues. The trim removed 6 bases at V and 3 bases at J, leaving 7 bases unmatched. The CDR3 spells CSVRDRAETDTQYF. In nucleotides, the CDR3 is TGCAGCGTCCGGGACAGGGCTGAAACAGATACGCAGTATTTT.

CDR3 sequence reads: CASSVGFGGTGEQFF. Written as DNA, the CDR3 is TGTGCCAGCAGCGTAGGATTTGGAGGGACGGGTGAGCAGTTCTTC. V is TRBV9 and J is TRBJ2-1; D possibly corresponds to TRBD2 (6 bases). Trimming removed 0 bases from V and 9 bases from J, with 16 bases in between. Germline V CDR1 and CDR2: SGDLS, YYNGEE. The CDR3 contains 15 residues.

This clonotype was found a few times. The chain combines TRBV18 with TRBJ2-7; no definite D call. The CDR3 has 13 residues. CDR1 and CDR2 (germline): KGHSH, LQKENI. Trimming cost V 2 bases and J 4 bases, with 9 bases left between them. CDR3: CASSPAGGYEQYV. For the CDR3, the DNA is TGTGCCAGCTCACCAGCAGGTGGGTACGAGCAGTACGTC.

The chain combines TRBV4-1 with TRBJ2-1; D possibly corresponds to TRBD1 (6 bases). The V gene's germline CDR1 is MGHRA and CDR2 YSYEKL. V lost 2 bases and J lost 8, with 7 bases in between. The CDR3 totals 12 residues. The CDR3 reads CASSQPGDEQFF. The DNA for the CDR3 is TGCGCCAGCAGCCAACCAGGGGATGAGCAGTTCTTC.

The CDR3, as DNA: TGCGCCAGCAGCCAGACCCTAGCCAAAAACATTCAGTACTTC. Protein: CASSQTLAKNIQYF. The chain carries TRBV5-1 and TRBJ2-4; D unclear. Germline-derived CDR1 and CDR2 are SGHRS and YFSETQ. The germline V and J ends were trimmed by 4 bases and 0 bases, with 8 bases remaining between them. The CDR3 totals 14 residues.

This clonotype came up many times. J is TRBJ2-1 and V is TRBV14, with 11 bases matching TRBD2. Germline V CDR1 and CDR2: SGHDN, FVKESK. With V trimmed by 4 bases and J by 9 bases, 5 bases remained unmatched. CDR3 length: 14 amino acids. Here the CDR3 DNA reads TGTGCCAGCAGCCCCCGACTAGCGGGAAGTGAGCAGTTCTTC. This gives the protein CASSPRLAGSEQFF. Drawing the rest from reference TRBV14 and TRBJ2-1, the complete variable domain is EAGVTQFPSHSVIEKGQTVTLRCDPISGHDNLYWYRRVMGKEIKFLLHFVKESKQDESGMPNNRFLAERTGGTYSTLKVQPAELEDSGVYFCASSPRLAGSEQFFGPGTRLTVL.

This clonotype was seen a handful of times. This chain joins TRBV29-1 and TRBJ2-5; tentative D call: TRBD1 (5 bases). The CDR3 sequence is 12 residues long. Germline CDR1 reads SQVTM; CDR2 reads ANQGSEA. V was trimmed by 5 bases and J by 4 bases, leaving 11 bases between them. CDR3 coding DNA: TGCAGCGTTTCCGACAGAGGAGAGACCCAGTACTTC. Encoded protein: CSVSDRGETQYF.

This clonotype has only a few counts. The V call is TRBV27, the J call TRBJ2-2, with 12 bases that match TRBD2. V was clipped by 3 bases and J by 6 bases; unmatched bases: 14. The CDR3 is made up of 19 amino acids. Germline values: CDR1 MNHEY, CDR2 SMNVEV (reference sequence). CDR3 DNA sequence: TGTGCCAGCAGTTTCCCGGGGTCTAGCGGGGGGGCCTCGCCCGGGGAGCTGTTTTTT. This codes for CASSFPGSSGGASPGELFF.

This clonotype was found a few times. The chain employs TRBV7-3 and TRBJ2-3; perhaps TRBD2 as D (6 bases). Germline assignment: CDR1 SGHTA and CDR2 FQGTGA. V was shortened by 4 bases and J by 4 bases, with 15 bases between the two germline ends. CDR3 size: 15 residues. Here the CDR3 reads CASSSLEGGADTQYF. In nucleotides, the CDR3 is TGTGCCAGCAGCTCCCTGGAGGGTGGGGCAGATACGCAGTATTTT.

This chain links TRBV18 with TRBJ2-3, with D possibly TRBD1 on 5 matching bases. Germline V gives CDR1 KGHSH, CDR2 LQKENI. The CDR3 is 15 residues long. Trimming pared 0 bases from V and 5 bases from J, leaving 12 bases between. The CDR3 DNA sequence: TGTGCCAGCTCACCACCAGGTCAGGGTAAAGATACGCAGTATTTT. It specifies CASSPPGQGKDTQYF.

At least ten counts were recorded for this clonotype. The CDR3 nucleotides are TGCAGTGCTAGAGATCTCAGCAACACCGGGGAGCTGTTTTTT. This encodes CSARDLSNTGELFF. The chain recombines TRBV20-1 with TRBJ2-2; D is unclear. Looked up from germline, CDR1 is DFQATT and CDR2 is SNEGSKA (reference sequence). V gave up 0 bases and J gave up 2 bases, with 7 bases separating them. The CDR3 is made up of 14 amino acids.

Only a few counts were recorded for this clonotype. The chain recombines TRBV7-9 with TRBJ1-2; 9 nucleotides line up with TRBD1. V gave up 3 bases and J gave up 7 bases; unmatched junction bases: 6. CDR3 length: 14 residues. Germline values: CDR1 SEHNR, CDR2 FQNEAQ (reference sequence). CDR3 DNA sequence: TGTGCCAGCAGCTTTACAGGGGGCAATGGTGGCTACACCTTC. Residues: CASSFTGGNGGYTF.

This clonotype was seen at least ten times. This sequence joins TRBV5-1 and TRBJ1-2; D may be TRBD1 (5 bases). This CDR3 comprises 15 residues. The germline V gene encodes CDR1 SGHRS and CDR2 YFSETQ. Trimming removed 0 bases from V and 7 bases from J, with 16 bases in between. Here the CDR3 DNA reads TGCGCCAGCAGCTTGGAGGACGAGAGCGGGGGTGGCTACACCTTC. Its translation is CASSLEDESGGGYTF.

This clonotype was seen repeatedly, ten times or more. J is TRBJ2-1 and V is TRBV6-2 or TRBV6-3, with TRBD2 identical over 8 bases. CDR1 MNHEY and CDR2 SVGEGT come from the germline V gene. The CDR3 is 20 amino acids. Germline trimming cut 0 bases from V and 2 bases from J; bases unmatched to any gene: 15. The CDR3 DNA is TGTGCCAGCAGTTACTCGGTCCCTCCCCCAGCGGGGGTTACCTACAATGAGCAGTTCTTC. It codes for CASSYSVPPPAGVTYNEQFF.

The CDR3 sequence: CASSSNEQYTGELFF. CDR3 coding DNA: TGTGCCAGCAGTTCGAACGAACAGTATACCGGGGAGCTGTTTTTT. V is TRBV12-3 or TRBV12-4 and J is TRBJ2-2; D gene ambiguous. Trimming took 4 bases from V and 5 from J, leaving 14 bases between them. CDR3 length: 15 residues.

This clonotype was observed a handful of times. This chain uses TRBV12-5 with TRBJ2-2, with D possibly being TRBD2 (5 bases). This CDR3 is 17 amino acids long. In germline, CDR1 is LGHNT, CDR2 FRNRAP. Trimming cost V 2 bases and J 0 bases, with 13 bases left between them. The CDR3 DNA reads as TGTGCTAGTGGTTTGAGCCCGGACTCTACGAACACCGGGGAGCTGTTTTTT. It encodes CASGLSPDSTNTGELFF.

This clonotype was seen more than once but under ten times. The chain combines TRBV6-1 with TRBJ1-1, with TRBD1 matching 7 bases. CDR1 and CDR2 from the germline V gene are MNHNS and SASEGT. The CDR3 extends over 19 amino acids. Unmatched junction bases numbered 21, after V lost 5 bases and J lost 3 bases. The CDR3 here is CASSPLINRGAQFYTEAFF. In nucleotides, the CDR3 is TGTGCCAGCAGTCCACTGATAAACAGGGGCGCGCAGTTTTACACTGAAGCTTTCTTT.

This clonotype has only a few counts. The gene calls are TRBV4-2 and TRBJ1-1, with 8 bases fitting TRBD1. V gave up 3 bases and J gave up 1 base; unmatched junction bases: 10. In germline, CDR1 is LGHNA, CDR2 YNFKEQ. The length of the CDR3 is 17 residues. CDR3 sequence: CASSHRRRTGWNTEAFF. The CDR3 DNA reads TGTGCCAGCAGCCACCGACGCCGGACAGGGTGGAACACTGAAGCTTTCTTT.

This clonotype came up a few times. The J gene is TRBJ2-1, the V gene TRBV12-3 or TRBV12-4; 7 bases agree with TRBD2. The CDR3 is 14 residues long. V dropped 8 bases and J dropped 3; count of bases not matched to a gene: 7. The CDR3 coding sequence is TGTGCCAGCCGGGGGAGGGAACACTACAATGAGCAGTTCTTC. Residues: CASRGREHYNEQFF.